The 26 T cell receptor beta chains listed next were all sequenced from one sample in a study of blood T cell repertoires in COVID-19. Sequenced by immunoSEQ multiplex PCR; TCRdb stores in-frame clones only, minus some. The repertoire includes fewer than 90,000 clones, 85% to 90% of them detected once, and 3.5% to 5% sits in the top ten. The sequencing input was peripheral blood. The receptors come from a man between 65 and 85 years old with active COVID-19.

CDR3 loop: CASSDRWETQYF. CDR3 sequence (DNA): TGTGCCAGCAGTGACCGGTGGGAGACCCAGTACTTC. J is TRBJ2-5 and V is TRBV6-1, with unresolved D. The V gene's germline CDR1 is MNHNS and CDR2 SASEGT. The V end was cut by 3 bases, the J end by 5 bases, with 7 bases between. The CDR3 totals 12 residues.

CDR3 nucleotides: TGTGCCAGCAGCTTAGTTGGGATGGGAGGCGAAAAACTGTTTTTT. It specifies CASSLVGMGGEKLFF. The gene calls are TRBV7-2 and TRBJ1-4; D gene unclear. Per germline, CDR1 SGHTA and CDR2 FQGNSA. The CDR3 is 15 amino acids. The V end lost 1 base, the J end lost 8 bases, and 14 bases lay between the germline ends. Based on the CDR3 plus reference TRBV7-2 and TRBJ1-4, the full variable domain is GAGVSQSPSNKVTEKGKDVELRCDPISGHTALYWYRQSLGQGLEFLIYFQGNSAPDKSGLPSDRFSAERTGGSVSTLTIQRTQQEDSAVYLCASSLVGMGGEKLFFGSGTQLSVL.

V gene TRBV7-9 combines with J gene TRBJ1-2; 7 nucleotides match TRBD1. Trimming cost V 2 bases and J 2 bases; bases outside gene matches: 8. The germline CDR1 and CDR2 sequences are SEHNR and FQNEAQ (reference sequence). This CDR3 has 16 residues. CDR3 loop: CASSLPTGIGNYGYTF. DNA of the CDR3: TGTGCCAGCAGCTTACCGACAGGGATAGGGAACTATGGCTACACCTTC.

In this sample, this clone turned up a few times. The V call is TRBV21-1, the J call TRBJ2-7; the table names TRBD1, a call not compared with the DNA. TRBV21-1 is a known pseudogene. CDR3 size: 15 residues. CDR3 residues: CASSEKTDRIYEQYF. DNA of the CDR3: TGTGCCAGCAGCGAAAAAACAGACAGGATCTACGAGCAGTACTTC.

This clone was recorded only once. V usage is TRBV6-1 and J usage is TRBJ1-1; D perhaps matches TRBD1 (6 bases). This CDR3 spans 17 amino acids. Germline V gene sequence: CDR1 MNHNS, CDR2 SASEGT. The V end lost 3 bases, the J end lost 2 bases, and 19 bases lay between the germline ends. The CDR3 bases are TGTGCCAGCAGTGACCCCCTGGGGGGGCAATATAACACTGAAGCTTTCTTT. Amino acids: CASSDPLGGQYNTEAFF.

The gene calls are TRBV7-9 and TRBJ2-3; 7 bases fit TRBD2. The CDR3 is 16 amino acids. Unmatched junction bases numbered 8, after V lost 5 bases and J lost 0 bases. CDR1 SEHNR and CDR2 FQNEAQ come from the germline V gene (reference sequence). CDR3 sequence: CASSVVASGSTDTQYF. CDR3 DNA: TGTGCCAGCAGCGTAGTGGCTAGCGGAAGCACAGATACGCAGTATTTT.

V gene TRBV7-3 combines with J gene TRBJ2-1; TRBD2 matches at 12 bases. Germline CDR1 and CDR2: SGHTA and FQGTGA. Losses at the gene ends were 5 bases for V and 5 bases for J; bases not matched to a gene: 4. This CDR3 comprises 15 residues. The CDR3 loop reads CASSPSGRADNEQFF. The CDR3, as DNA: TGTGCCAGCAGCCCTAGCGGGAGGGCCGACAATGAGCAGTTCTTC.

The CDR3 DNA reads TGTGCCAGCTCACCGATGCGGGAGGGCGGCTACGAGCAGTACTTC. Translating it yields CASSPMREGGYEQYF. The V and J genes are TRBV18 and TRBJ2-7; 9 nucleotides match TRBD2. Germline V lookup: CDR1 KGHSH, CDR2 LQKENI. V was clipped by 3 bases and J by 3 bases; unmatched bases: 6. CDR3 length: 15 residues.

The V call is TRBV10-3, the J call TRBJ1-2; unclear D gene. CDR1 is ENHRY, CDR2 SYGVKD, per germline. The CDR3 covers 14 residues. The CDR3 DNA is TGTGCGGCGGGCAGTGCCCCGACTAACTATGGCTACACCTTC. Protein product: CAAGSAPTNYGYTF.

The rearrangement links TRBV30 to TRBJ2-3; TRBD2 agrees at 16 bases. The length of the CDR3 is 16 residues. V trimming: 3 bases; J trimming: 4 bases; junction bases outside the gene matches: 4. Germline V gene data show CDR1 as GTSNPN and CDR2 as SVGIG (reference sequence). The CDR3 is CAWRRGLAGGADTQYF. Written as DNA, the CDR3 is TGTGCCTGGAGACGGGGACTAGCGGGAGGGGCAGATACGCAGTATTTT.

CDR3 in amino acids: CASSFRVGADQPQHF. The CDR3 coding sequence is TGTGCCAGCAGCTTCAGGGTAGGGGCTGATCAGCCCCAGCATTTT. J is TRBJ1-5 and V is TRBV7-2, with D possibly being TRBD1 (5 bases). From germline, CDR1 is SGHTA and CDR2 FQGNSA. The CDR3 totals 15 residues. The V end lost 3 bases, the J end lost 5 bases, and 14 bases lay between the germline ends.

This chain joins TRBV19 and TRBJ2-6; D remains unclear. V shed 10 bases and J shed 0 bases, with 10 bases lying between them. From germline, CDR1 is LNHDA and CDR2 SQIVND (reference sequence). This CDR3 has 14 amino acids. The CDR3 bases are TGTGCCACCACAGTCACCTCTGGGGCCAACGTCCTGACTTTC. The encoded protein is CATTVTSGANVLTF.

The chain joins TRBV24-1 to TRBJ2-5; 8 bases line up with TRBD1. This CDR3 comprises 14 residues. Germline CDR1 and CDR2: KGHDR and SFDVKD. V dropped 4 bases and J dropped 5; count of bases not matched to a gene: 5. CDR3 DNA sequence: TGTGCCACCAGTGACCCGACAGGGGAGGAGACCCAGTACTTC. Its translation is CATSDPTGEETQYF.

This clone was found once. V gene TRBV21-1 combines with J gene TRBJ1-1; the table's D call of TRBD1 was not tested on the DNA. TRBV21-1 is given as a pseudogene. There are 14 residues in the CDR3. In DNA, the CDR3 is TGTGCCAGCAGCAAGTCGTGGCAAAACACTGAAGCTTTCTTT. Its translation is CASSKSWQNTEAFF.

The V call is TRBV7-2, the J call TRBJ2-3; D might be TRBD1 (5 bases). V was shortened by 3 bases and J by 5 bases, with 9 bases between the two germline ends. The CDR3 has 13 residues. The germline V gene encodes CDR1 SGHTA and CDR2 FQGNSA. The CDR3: CASSLGRGDTQYF. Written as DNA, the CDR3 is TGTGCCAGCAGCTTGGGTAGGGGAGATACGCAGTATTTT.

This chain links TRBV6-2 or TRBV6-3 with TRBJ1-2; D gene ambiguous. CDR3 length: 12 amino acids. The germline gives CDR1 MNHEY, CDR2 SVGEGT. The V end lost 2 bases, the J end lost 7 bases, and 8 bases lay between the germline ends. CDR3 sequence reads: CASSYVRGGYTF. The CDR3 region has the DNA TGTGCCAGCAGTTACGTCCGGGGTGGCTACACCTTC.

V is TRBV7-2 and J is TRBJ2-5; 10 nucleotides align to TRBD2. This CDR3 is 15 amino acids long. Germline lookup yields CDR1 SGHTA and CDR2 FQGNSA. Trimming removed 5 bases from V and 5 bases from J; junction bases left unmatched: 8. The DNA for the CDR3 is TGTGCCAGCAGCCGGACTAGCGGAGGGGGGGAGACCCAGTACTTC. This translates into CASSRTSGGGETQYF.

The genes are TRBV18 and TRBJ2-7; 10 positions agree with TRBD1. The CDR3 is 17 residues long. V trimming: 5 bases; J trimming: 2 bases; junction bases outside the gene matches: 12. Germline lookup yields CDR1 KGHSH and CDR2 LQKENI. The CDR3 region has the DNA TGTGCCAGCTCAGCAGCCGGGACAGGGGATTTCCCCTACGAGCAGTACTTC. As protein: CASSAAGTGDFPYEQYF.

CDR3 residues: CAISWGTSGTYNEQFF. CDR3 sequence (DNA): TGTGCCATCAGCTGGGGGACTAGCGGAACCTACAATGAGCAGTTCTTC. The rearrangement joins TRBV10-3 to TRBJ2-1; 11 bases are a match to TRBD2. The V segment lost 6 bases and the J segment 2 bases; nucleotides outside the gene matches: 6. This CDR3 has 16 amino acids. Germline values: CDR1 ENHRY, CDR2 SYGVKD.

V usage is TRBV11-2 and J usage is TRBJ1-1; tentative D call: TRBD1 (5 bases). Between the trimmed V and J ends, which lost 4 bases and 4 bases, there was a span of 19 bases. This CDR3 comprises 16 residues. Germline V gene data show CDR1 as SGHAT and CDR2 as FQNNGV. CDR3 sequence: CASSSLFGARGTEAFF. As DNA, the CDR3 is TGTGCCAGCAGCTCGCTTTTTGGGGCGCGGGGCACTGAAGCTTTCTTT.

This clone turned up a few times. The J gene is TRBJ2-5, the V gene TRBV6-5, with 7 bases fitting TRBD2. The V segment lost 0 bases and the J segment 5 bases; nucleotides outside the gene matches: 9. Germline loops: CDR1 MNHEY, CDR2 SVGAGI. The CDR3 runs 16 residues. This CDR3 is CASSYSASGAGETQYF. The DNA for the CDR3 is TGTGCCAGCAGTTACTCGGCTAGCGGAGCTGGGGAGACCCAGTACTTC.

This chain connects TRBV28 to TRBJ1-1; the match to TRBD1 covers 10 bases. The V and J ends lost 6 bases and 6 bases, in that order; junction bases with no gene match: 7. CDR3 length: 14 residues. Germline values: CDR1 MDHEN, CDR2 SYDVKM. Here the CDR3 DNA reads TGTGCCAGCAGAGCCGACAGGGGGCTTGCTGAAGCTTTCTTT. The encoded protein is CASRADRGLAEAFF.

The CDR3 nucleotides read TGTGCCTGGAGTGGGCAAAACATTCAGTACTTC. As protein: CAWSGQNIQYF. This chain joins TRBV30 and TRBJ2-4; the D is unclear. Trimming took 1 base from V and 5 from J, leaving 3 bases between them. The V gene's germline CDR1 is GTSNPN and CDR2 SVGIG (reference sequence). The CDR3 consists of 11 residues.

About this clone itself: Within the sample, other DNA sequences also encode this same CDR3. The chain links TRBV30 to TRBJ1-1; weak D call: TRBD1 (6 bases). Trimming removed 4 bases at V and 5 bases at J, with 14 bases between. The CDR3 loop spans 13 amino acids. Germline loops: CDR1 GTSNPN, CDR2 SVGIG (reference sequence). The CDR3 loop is CAWTNQGWTEAFF. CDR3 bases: TGTGCCTGGACCAATCAGGGGTGGACTGAAGCTTTCTTT.

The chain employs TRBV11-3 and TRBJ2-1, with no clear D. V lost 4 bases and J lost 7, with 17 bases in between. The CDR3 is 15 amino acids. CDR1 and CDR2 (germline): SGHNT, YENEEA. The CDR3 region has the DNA TGTGCCAGCAGCTCGAAACCCCAGACTTGGAATGAGCAGTTCTTC. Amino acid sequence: CASSSKPQTWNEQFF.

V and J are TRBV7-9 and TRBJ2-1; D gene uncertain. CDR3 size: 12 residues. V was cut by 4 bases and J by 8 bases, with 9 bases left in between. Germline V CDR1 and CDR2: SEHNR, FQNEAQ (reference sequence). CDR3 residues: CASSYDSHEQFF. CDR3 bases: TGTGCCAGCAGCTACGACTCCCATGAGCAGTTCTTC.